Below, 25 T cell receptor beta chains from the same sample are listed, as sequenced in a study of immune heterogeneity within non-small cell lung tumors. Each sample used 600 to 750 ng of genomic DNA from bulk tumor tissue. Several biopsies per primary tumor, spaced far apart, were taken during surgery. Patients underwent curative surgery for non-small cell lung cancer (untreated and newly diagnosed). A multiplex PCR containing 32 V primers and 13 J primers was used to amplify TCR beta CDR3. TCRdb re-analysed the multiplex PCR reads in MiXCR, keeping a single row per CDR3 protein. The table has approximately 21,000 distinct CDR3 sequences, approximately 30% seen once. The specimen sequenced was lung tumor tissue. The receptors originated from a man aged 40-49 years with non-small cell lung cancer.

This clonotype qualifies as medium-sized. CDR3 coding DNA: TGTGCCAGCAGTTCCTCGTTGAGCTCCTATAATTCACCCCTCCACTTT. This gives the protein CASSSSLSSYNSPLHF. This chain connects TRBV27 to TRBJ1-6; D is ambiguous. CDR3 length: 16 residues. Trimming took 4 bases from V and 0 from J, leaving 10 bases between them. Germline CDR1 and CDR2: MNHEY and SMNVEV (reference sequence).

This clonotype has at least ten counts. CDR3 amino acids: CASSRVGGRAYEQYF. CDR3 in DNA: TGTGCCAGCAGCCGGGTCGGCGGGAGGGCCTACGAGCAGTACTTC. The rearrangement uses TRBV5-8 and TRBJ2-7, with TRBD2 matching over 9 bases. The V and J ends lost 4 bases and 2 bases, in that order; junction bases with no gene match: 7. The CDR3 extends over 15 amino acids. Germline V lookup: CDR1 SGHTS, CDR2 YDEGEE.

This CDR3 reads CAWSPAWGTAYNEQFF. The CDR3 bases are TGTGCCTGGAGTCCAGCCTGGGGCACCGCCTACAATGAGCAGTTCTTC. The chain combines TRBV30 with TRBJ2-1, with D maybe TRBD1 (5 bases). This CDR3 contains 16 residues. V was clipped by 2 bases and J by 2 bases, with 16 bases between them. Germline CDR1 and CDR2: GTSNPN and SVGIG (reference sequence).

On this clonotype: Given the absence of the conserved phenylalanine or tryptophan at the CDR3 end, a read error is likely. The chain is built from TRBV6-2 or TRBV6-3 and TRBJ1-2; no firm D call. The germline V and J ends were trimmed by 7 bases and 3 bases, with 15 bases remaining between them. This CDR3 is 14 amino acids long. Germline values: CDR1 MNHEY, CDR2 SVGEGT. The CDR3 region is CASTRTAVDYGYTL. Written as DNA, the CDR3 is TGTGCCAGCACTAGGACTGCGGTCGACTATGGCTACACCTTA.

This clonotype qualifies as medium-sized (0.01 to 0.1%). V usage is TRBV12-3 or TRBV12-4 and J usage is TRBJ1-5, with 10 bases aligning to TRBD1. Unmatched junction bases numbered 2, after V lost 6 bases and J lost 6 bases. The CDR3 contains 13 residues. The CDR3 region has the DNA TGTGCCAGCAGGGGGACAGGGGCTCAGCCCCAGCATTTT. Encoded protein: CASRGTGAQPQHF.

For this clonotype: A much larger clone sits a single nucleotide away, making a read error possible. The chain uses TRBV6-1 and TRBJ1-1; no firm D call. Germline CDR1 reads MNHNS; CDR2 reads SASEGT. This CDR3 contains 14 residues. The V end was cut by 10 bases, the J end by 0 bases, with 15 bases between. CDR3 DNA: TGTGCCACCCGAAAGGTGAACATGAACACTGAAGCTTTCTTT. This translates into CATRKVNMNTEAFF.

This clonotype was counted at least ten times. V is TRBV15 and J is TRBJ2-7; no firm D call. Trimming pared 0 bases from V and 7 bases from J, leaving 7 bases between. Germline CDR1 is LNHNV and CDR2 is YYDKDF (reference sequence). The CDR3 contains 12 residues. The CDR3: CATSRENSEQYF. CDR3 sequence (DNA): TGTGCCACCAGCAGAGAAAATTCTGAGCAGTACTTC.

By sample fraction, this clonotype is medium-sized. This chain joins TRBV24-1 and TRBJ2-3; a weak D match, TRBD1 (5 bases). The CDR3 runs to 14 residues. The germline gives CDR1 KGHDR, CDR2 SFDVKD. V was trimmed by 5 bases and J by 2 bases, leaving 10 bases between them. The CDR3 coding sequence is TGTGCCACCAGTGCCTCGGACACCACAGATACGCAGTATTTT. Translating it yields CATSASDTTDTQYF.

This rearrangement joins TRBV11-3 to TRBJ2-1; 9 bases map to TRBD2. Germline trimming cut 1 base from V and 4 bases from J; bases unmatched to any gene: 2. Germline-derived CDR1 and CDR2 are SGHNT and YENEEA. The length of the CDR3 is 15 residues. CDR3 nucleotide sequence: TGTGCCAGCAGCTTAGGAGCGGGAGGTTACAATGAGCAGTTCTTC. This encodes CASSLGAGGYNEQFF.

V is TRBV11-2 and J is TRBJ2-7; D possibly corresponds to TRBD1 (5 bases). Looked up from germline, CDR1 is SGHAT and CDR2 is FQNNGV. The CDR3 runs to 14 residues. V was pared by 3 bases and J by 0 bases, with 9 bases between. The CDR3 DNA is TGTGCCAGCAGCTTGGGCAGGGCCTCCTACGAGCAGTACTTC. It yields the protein CASSLGRASYEQYF. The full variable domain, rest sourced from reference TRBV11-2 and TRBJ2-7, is EAGVAQSPRYKIIEKRQSVAFWCNPISGHATLYWYQQILGQGPKLLIQFQNNGVVDDSQLPKDRFSAERLKGVDSTLKIQPAKLEDSAVYLCASSLGRASYEQYFGPGTRLTVT.

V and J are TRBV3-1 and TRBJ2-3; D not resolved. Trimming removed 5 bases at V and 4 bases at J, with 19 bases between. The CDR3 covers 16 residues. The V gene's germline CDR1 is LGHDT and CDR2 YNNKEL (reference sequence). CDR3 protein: CASSNSPAPHPDTQYF. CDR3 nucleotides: TGTGCCAGCAGCAATTCCCCCGCCCCCCATCCAGATACGCAGTATTTT.

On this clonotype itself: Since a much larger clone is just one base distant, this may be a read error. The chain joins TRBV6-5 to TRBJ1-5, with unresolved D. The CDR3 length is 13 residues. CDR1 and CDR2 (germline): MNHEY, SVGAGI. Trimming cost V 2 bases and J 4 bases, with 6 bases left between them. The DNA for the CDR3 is TGTGCCAGCAGTTACGGTAGGAATCAGCCCCAGCATTTT. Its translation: CASSYGRNQPQHF.

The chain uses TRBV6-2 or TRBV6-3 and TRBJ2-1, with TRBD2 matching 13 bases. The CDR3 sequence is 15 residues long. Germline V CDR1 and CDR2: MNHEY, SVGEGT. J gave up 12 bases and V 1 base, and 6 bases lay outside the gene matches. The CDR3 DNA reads TGTGCCAGCAGTTACTTCCGACTAGCGGGAGGTGGGCAGTTCTTC. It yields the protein CASSYFRLAGGGQFF.

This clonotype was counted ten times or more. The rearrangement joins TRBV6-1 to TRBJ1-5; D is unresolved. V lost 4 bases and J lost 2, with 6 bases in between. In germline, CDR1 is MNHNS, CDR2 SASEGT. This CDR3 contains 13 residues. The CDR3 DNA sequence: TGTGCCAGCAGTGGGATGGGCAATCAGCCCCAGCATTTT. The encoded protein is CASSGMGNQPQHF.

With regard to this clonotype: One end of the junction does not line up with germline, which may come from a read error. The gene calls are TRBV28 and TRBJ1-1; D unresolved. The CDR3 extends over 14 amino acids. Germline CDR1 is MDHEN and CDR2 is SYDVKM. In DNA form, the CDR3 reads TGTGCCAGGAGTTTATTGTCAGCGAACACTGAAGCTTTCTTT. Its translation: CARSLLSANTEAFF.

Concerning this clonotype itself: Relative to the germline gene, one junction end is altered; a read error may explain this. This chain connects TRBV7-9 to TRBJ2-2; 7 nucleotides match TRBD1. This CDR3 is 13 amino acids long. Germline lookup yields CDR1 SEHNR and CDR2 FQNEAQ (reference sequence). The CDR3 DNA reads TGTGCCATCAGCCTTCGGACAGGCATGGTGCTGTTTTTT. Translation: CAISLRTGMVLFF. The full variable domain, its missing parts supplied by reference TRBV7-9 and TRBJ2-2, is DTGVSQNPRHKITKRGQNVTFRCDPISEHNRLYWYRQTLGQGPEFLTYFQNEAQLEKSRLLSDRFSAERPKGSFSTLEIQRTEQGDSAMYLCAISLRTGMVLFFGEGSRLTVL.

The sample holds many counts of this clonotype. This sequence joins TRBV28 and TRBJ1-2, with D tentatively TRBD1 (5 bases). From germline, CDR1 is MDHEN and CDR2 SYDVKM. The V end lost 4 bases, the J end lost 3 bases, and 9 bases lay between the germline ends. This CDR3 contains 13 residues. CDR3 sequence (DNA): TGTGCCAGCAGTTGGCAGGGTTACTATGGCTACACCTTC. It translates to CASSWQGYYGYTF.

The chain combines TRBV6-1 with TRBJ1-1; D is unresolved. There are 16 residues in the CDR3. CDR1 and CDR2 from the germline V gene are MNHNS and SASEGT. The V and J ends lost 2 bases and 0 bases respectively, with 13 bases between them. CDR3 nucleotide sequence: TGTGCCAGCAGTGAAATATCCACCCGCCTGAACACTGAAGCTTTCTTT. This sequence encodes CASSEISTRLNTEAFF.

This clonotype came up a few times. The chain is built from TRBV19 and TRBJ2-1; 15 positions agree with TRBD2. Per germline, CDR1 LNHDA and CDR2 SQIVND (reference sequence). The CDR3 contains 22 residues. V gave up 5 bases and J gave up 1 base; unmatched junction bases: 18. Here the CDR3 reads CASSSGLAGGIPGHGSYNEQFF. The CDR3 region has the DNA TGTGCCAGTAGTTCCGGACTAGCGGGAGGGATACCAGGTCATGGGTCCTACAATGAGCAGTTCTTC.

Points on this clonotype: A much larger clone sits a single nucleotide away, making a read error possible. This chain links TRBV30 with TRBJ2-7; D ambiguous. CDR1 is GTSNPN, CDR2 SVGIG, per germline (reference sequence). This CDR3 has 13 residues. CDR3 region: CAWTTGSTDEKYF. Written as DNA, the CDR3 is TGTGCCTGGACCACCGGCTCTACTGACGAGAAGTACTTC.

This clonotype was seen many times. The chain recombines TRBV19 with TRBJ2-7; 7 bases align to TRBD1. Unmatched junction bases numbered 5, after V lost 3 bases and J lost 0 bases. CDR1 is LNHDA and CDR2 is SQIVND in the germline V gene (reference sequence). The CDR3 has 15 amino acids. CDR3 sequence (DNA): TGTGCCAGTAGTATCCCGGGACAGAGCTCCTACGAGCAGTACTTC. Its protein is CASSIPGQSSYEQYF.

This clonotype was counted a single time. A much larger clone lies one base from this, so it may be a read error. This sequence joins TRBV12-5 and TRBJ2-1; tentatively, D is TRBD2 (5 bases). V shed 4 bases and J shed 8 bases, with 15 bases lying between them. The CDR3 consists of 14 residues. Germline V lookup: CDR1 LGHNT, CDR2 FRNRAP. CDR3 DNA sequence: TGTGCTAGTGGTTCGAGGGCCGGTGGCGATGAGCAGTTCTTC. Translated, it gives CASGSRAGGDEQFF.

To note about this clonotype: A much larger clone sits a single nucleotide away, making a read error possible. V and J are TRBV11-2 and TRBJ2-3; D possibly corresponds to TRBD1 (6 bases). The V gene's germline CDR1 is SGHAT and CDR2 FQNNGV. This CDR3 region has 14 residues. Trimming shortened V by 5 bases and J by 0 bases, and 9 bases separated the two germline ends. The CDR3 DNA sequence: TGTGCCAGCAGCGCAGGGGCTAGCACAGATACGCAGTATTTT. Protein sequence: CASSAGASTDTQYF.

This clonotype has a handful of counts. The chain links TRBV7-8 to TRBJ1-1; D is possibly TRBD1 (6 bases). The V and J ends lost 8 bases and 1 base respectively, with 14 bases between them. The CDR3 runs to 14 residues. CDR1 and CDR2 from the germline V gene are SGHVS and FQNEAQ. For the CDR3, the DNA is TGTGCCAGCGGCGGGGGGGGCAGGAACACTGAAGCTTTCTTT. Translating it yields CASGGGGRNTEAFF.

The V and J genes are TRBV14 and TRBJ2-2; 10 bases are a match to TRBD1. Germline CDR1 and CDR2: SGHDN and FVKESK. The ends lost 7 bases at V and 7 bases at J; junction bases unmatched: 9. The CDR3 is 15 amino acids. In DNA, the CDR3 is TGTGCCAGCATCCGGGACAGGGGTTTCAGCGGGGAGCTGTTTTTT. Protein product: CASIRDRGFSGELFF.